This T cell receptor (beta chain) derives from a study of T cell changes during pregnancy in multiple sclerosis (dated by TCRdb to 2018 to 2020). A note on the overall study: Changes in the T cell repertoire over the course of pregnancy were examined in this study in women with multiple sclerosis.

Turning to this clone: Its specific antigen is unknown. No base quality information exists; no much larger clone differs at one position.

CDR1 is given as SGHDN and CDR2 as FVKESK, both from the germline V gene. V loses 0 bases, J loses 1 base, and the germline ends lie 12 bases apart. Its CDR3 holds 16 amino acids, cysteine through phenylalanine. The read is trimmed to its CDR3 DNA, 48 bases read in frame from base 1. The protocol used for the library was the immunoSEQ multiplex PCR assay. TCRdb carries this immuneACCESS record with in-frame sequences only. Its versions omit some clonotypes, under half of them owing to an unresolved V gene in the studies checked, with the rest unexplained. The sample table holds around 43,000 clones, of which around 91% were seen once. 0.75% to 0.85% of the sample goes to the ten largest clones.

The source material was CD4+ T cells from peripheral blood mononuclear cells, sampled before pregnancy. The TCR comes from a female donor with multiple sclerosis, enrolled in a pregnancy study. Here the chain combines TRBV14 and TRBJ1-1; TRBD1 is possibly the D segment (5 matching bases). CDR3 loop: CASSQDEGVGNTEAFF. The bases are TGTGCCAGCAGCCAAGATGAAGGGGTTGGGAACACTGAAGCTTTCTTT.